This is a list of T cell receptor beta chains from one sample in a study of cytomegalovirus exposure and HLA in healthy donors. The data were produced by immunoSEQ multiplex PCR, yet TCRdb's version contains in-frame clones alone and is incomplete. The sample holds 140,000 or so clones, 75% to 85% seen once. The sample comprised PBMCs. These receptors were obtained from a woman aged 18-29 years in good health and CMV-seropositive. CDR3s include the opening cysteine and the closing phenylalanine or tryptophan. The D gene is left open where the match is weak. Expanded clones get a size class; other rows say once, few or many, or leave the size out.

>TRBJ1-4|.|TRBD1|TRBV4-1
TGCGCCAGCAGCCAAGTCGGGACAGGGATATCGGAAAAACTGTTTTTT
CASSQVGTGISEKLFF
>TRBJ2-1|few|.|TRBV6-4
TGTGCCAGCAGTTCTAGCAGGTACAATGAGCAGTTCTTC
CASSSSRYNEQFF
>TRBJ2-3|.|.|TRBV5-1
TGCGCCAGCAGCTTGTCGGCAGGGGGAGGCGATACGCAGTATTTT
CASSLSAGGGDTQYF
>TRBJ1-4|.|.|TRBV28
TGTGCCAGCAGTCCCGGACTCGTATTTGAAAAACTGTTTTTT
CASSPGLVFEKLFF
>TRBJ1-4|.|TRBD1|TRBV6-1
TGTGCCAGCAGGACGACAGGGACTAATGAAAAACTGTTTTTT
CASRTTGTNEKLFF
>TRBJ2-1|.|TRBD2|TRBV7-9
TGTGCCAGCAGCCCACCGGGGGGTAGCTCCTACAATGAGCAGTTCTTC
CASSPPGGSSYNEQFF
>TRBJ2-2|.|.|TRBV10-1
TGCGCCAGCAGTGAGGGTATAGCCAGCACCGGGGAGCTGTTTTTT
CASSEGIASTGELFF
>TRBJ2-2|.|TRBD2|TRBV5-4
TGTGCCAGCAGTCCTCCGGGACTAGCGGGGGGGAAACTCACCGGGGAGCTGTTTTTT
CASSPPGLAGGKLTGELFF
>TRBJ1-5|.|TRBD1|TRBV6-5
TGTGCCAGCAGCAAACGGACAGGGGGACAGCCCCAGCATTTT
CASSKRTGGQPQHF
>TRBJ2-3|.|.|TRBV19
TGTGCCAGTAGTATACCCGGGGGCACAGATACGCAGTATTTT
CASSIPGGTDTQYF
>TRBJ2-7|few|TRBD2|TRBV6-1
TGTGCCAGCATCACAAGCGGGGACCGCTACGAGCAGTACTTC
CASITSGDRYEQYF
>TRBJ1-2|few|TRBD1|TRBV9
TGTGCCAGCAGCGCCCGACAGGGTTCTAACTATGGCTACACCTTC
CASSARQGSNYGYTF
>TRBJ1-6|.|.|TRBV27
TGTGCCAGCAGTTCGGCAGGGGAATATTCACCCCTCCACTTT
CASSSAGEYSPLHF
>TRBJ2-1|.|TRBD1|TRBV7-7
TGTGCCAGCAGTTATGACAGGGCCGGCGAGCAGTTCTTC
CASSYDRAGEQFF
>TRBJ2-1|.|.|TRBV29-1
TGCAGCGTGGCCCCGCCCGGAGATGAGCAGTTCTTC
CSVAPPGDEQFF
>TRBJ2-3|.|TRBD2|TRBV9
TGTGCCAGCAGCAATAGCGGGGGCACAGATACGCAGTATTTT
CASSNSGGTDTQYF
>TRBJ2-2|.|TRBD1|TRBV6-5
TGTGCCAGCAGGGGACAGGGGATCACCGGGGAGCTGTTTTTT
CASRGQGITGELFF
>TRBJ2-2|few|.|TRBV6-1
TGTGCCAGCACTCCAGGTCAGCCGAACACCGGGGAGCTGTTTTTT
CASTPGQPNTGELFF
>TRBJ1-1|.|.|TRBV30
TGTGCCTGGAGTCACCTCCCCGCCCTGCGCGCTTTCTTT
CAWSHLPALRAFF
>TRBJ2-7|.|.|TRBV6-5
TGTGCCAGCTCGCGAGGGAACGAGCAGTACTTC
CASSRGNEQYF
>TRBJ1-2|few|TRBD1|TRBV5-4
TGTGCCAGCAGCGTCGGGACAGGGCATGGCTACACCTTC
CASSVGTGHGYTF
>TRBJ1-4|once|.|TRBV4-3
TGCGCCAGCAGCCCCGAGGTAAATGAAAAACTGTTTTTT
CASSPEVNEKLFF
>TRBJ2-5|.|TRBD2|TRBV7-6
TGTGCCAGCAGCTTAGAGCCCGGGGGGGAGACCCAGTACTTC
CASSLEPGGETQYF
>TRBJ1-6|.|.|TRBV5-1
TGCGCCAGCAGCTTGTCCGGGGGCTATAATTCACCCCTCCACTTT
CASSLSGGYNSPLHF
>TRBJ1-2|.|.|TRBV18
TGTGCCAGCTCACCCCGCCGAGCAGGGTGGATGAATGGCTACACCTTC
CASSPRRAGWMNGYTF
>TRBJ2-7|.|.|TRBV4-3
TGCGCCAGCAGCCAGGCGCAGGGGTACGAGCAGTACTTC
CASSQAQGYEQYF
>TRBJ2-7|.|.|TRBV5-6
TGTGCCAGCAGCTGGAGGGTTGGTGACGAGCAGTACTTC
CASSWRVGDEQYF
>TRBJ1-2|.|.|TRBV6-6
TGTGCCAGCAGTTACGGCGGCCAGGGGTCAGGCTACACCTTC
CASSYGGQGSGYTF
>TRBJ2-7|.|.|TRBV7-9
TGTTCCAGCAGCTTAAAGGGAGGGGGTCTATCTTCCTACGAGCAGTACTTC
CSSSLKGGGLSSYEQYF
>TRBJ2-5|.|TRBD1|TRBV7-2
TGTGCCAGCAGCCCAGACAGGGGGTATACGGAGACCCAGTACTTC
CASSPDRGYTETQYF
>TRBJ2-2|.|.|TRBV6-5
TGTGCCAGCCGGGGGGCGGGCTTAAACACCGGGGAGCTGTTTTTT
CASRGAGLNTGELFF
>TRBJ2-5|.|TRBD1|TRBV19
TGTGCCAGTAGTATCTTCGGACAGGGACCCCAAGAGACCCAGTACTTC
CASSIFGQGPQETQYF
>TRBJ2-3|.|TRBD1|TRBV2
TGTGCCAGCAAGACCCTTCGGGACAGAGCTACTAGCACAGATACGCAGTATTTT
CASKTLRDRATSTDTQYF
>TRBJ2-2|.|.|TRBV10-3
TGTGCCATCAGTGAGTCCTCTCCCGGGGAGCTGTTTTTT
CAISESSPGELFF
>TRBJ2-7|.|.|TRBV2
TGTGCCAGCAGTAACGAGGATTCCTCCTACGAGCAGTACTTC
CASSNEDSSYEQYF